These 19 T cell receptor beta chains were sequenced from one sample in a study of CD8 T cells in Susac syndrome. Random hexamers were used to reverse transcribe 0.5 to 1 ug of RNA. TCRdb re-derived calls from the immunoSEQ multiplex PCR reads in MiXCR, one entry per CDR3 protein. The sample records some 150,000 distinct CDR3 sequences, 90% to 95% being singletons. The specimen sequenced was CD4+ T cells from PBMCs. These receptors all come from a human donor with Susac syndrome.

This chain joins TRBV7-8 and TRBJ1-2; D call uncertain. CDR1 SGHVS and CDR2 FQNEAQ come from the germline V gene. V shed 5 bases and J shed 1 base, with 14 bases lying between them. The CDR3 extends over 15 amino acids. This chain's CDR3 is CASSPLRTFNYGYTF. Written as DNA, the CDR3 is TGTGCCAGCAGCCCCCTAAGGACCTTTAACTATGGCTACACCTTC.

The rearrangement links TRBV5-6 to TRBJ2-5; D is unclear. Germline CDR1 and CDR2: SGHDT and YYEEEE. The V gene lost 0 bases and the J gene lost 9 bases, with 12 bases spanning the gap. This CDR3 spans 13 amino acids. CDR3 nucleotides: TGTGCCAGCAGCTTGGAACCTAGAAGGGCCCAGTACTTC. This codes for CASSLEPRRAQYF.

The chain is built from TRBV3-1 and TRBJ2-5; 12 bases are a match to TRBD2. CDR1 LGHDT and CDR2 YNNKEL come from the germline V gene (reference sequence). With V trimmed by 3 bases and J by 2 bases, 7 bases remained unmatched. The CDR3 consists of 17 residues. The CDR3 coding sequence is TGTGCCAGCAGCCACCTACTAGCGGGGGGATCACAAGAGACCCAGTACTTC. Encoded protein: CASSHLLAGGSQETQYF.

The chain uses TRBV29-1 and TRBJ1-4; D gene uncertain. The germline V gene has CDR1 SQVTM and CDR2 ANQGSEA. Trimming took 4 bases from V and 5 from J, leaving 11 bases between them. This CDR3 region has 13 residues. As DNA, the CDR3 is TGCAGCGTTGGACATGGGAGAAATGAAAAACTGTTTTTT. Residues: CSVGHGRNEKLFF.

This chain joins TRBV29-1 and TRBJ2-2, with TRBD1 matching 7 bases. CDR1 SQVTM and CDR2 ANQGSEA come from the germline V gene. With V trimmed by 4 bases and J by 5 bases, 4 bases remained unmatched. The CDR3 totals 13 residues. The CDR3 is CSVGTGVTGELFF. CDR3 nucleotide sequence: TGCAGCGTTGGGACAGGAGTAACCGGGGAGCTGTTTTTT.

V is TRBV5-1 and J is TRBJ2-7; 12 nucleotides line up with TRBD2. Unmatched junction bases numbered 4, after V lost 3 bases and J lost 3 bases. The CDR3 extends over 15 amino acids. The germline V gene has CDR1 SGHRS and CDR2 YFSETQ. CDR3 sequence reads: CASSSTSGGFYEQYF. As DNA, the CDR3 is TGCGCCAGCAGCTCGACTAGCGGGGGATTCTACGAGCAGTACTTC.

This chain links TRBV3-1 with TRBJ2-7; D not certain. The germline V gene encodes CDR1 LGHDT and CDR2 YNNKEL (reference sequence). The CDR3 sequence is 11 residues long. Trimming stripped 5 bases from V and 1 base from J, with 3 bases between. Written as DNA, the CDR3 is TGTGCCAGCAGCGGTTCCTACGAGCAGTACTTC. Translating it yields CASSGSYEQYF.

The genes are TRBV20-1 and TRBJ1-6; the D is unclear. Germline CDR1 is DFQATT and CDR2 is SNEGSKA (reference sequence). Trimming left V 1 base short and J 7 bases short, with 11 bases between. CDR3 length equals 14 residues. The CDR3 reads CSARVETGNSPLHF. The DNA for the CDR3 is TGCAGTGCTAGAGTAGAGACGGGGAATTCACCCCTCCACTTT.

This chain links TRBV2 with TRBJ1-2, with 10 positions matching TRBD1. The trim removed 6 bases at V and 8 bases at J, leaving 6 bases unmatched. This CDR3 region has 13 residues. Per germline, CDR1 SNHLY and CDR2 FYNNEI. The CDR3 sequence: CASRGQGIAGYTF. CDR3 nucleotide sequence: TGTGCCAGCAGGGGACAGGGGATCGCGGGCTACACCTTC.

The CDR3 region is CASSTTGQLGTQYF. CDR3 DNA: TGTGCCAGCAGCACAACAGGACAGCTGGGGACCCAGTACTTC. The rearrangement joins TRBV7-6 to TRBJ2-5; a weak D match, TRBD1 (6 bases). CDR3 size: 14 residues. Trimming stripped 5 bases from V and 7 bases from J, with 17 bases between. Germline V lookup: CDR1 SGHVS, CDR2 FNYEAQ.

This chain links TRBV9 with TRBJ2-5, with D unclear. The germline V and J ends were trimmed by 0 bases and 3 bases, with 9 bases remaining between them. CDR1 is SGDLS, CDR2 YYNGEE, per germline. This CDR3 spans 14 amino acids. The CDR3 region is CASSVGLREETQYF. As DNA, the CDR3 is TGTGCCAGCAGCGTAGGCCTTAGGGAAGAGACCCAGTACTTC.

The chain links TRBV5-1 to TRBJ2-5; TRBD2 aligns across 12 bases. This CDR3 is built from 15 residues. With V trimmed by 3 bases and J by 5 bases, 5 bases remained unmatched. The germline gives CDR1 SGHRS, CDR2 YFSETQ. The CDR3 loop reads CASSSRTSGGETQYF. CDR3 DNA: TGCGCCAGCAGCTCCCGAACTAGCGGGGGGGAGACCCAGTACTTC. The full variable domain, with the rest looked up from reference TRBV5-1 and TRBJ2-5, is KAGVTQTPRYLIKTRGQQVTLSCSPISGHRSVSWYQQTPGQGLQFLFEYFSETQRNKGNFPGRFSGRQFSNSRSEMNVSTLELGDSALYLCASSSRTSGGETQYFGPGTRLLVL.

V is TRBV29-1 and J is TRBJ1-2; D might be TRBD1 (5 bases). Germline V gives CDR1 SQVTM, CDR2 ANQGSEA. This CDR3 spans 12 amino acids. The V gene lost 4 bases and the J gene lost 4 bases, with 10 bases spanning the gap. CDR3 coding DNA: TGCAGCGTTGGTGTAGGGGCCTATGGCTACACCTTC. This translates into CSVGVGAYGYTF.

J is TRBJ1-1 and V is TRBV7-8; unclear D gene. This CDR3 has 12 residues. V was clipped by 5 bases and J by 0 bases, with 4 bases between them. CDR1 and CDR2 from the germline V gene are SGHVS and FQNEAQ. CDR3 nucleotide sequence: TGTGCCAGCAGCCCGGTGAACACTGAAGCTTTCTTT. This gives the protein CASSPVNTEAFF. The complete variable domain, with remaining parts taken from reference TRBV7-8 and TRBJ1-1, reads GAGVSQSPRYKVAKRGQDVALRCDPISGHVSLFWYQQALGQGPEFLTYFQNEAQLDKSGLPSDRFFAERPEGSVSTLKIQRTQQEDSAVYLCASSPVNTEAFFGQGTRLTVV.

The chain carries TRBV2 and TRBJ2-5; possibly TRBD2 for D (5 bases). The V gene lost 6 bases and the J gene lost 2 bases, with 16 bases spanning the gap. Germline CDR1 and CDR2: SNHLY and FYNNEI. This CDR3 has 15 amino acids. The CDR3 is CASRDSSRAQETQYF. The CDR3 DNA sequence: TGTGCCAGCAGGGACTCTAGTCGCGCTCAAGAGACCCAGTACTTC.

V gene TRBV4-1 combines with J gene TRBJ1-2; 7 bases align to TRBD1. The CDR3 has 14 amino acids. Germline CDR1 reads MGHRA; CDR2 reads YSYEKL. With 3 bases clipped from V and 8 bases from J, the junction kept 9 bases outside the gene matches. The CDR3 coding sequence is TGCGCCAGCAGCCAGGGGATGGGACAGAGAGGCTACACCTTC. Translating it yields CASSQGMGQRGYTF.

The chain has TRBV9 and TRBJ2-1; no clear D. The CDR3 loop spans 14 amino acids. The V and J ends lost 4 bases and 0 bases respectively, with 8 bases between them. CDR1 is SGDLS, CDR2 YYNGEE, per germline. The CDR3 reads CASSPALSYNEQFF. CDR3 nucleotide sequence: TGTGCCAGCAGCCCCGCCCTCTCCTACAATGAGCAGTTCTTC.

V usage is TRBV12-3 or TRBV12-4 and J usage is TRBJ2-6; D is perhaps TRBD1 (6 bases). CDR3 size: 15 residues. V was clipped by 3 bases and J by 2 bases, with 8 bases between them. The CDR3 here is CASSLSGAGANVLTF. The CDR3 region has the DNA TGTGCCAGCAGTTTGTCAGGGGCTGGGGCCAACGTCCTGACTTTC.

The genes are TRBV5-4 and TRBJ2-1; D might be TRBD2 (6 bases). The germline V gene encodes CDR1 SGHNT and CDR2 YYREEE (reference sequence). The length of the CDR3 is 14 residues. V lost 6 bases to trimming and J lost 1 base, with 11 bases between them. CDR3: CASTGGASYNEQFF. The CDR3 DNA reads TGTGCCAGCACTGGAGGGGCTTCCTACAATGAGCAGTTCTTC.